A selection of T cell receptor beta chains follows, all from one sample in a study of CD8 T cells in Susac syndrome. In TCRdb, the immunoSEQ multiplex PCR reads were re-called with MiXCR into one record per CDR3 protein. This table has 80,000 to 90,000 distinct CDR3 sequences, approximately 95% appearing once. The sample comprised CD8+ T cells from PBMCs. The source is a human donor with Susac syndrome. Each CDR3 is given with its conserved first and last residue. The D gene is left open where the match is weak. Part of the rows lack a size; the others show once, few, many or a class for expanded clones.

j_gene | d_gene | v_gene | abundance | CDR3aa | CDR3nt
TRBJ2-3 | TRBD1 | TRBV6-4 | - | CASSGTGGTDTQYF | TGTGCCAGCAGCGGGACAGGGGGCACAGATACGCAGTATTTT
TRBJ1-1 | - | TRBV29-1 | few | CSVVRNTEAFF | TGCAGCGTTGTTAGGAACACTGAAGCTTTCTTT
TRBJ2-7 | - | TRBV28 | - | CASSLTGRFYEQYF | TGTGCCAGCAGTCTAACGGGACGGTTCTACGAGCAGTACTTC
TRBJ1-5 | TRBD1 | TRBV12-3/TRBV12-4 | - | CASSSDRGQGNQPQHF | TGTGCCAGCAGTTCCGACAGGGGGCAAGGCAATCAGCCCCAGCATTTT
TRBJ1-5 | - | TRBV19 | - | CASSRVGTDSNQPQHF | TGTGCCAGTAGTCGAGTGGGAACCGATAGCAATCAGCCCCAGCATTTT
TRBJ2-7 | - | TRBV20-1 | - | CSAVGGSYEQYF | TGCAGCGCCGTCGGAGGCTCCTACGAGCAGTACTTC
TRBJ2-2 | - | TRBV15 | - | CATSRDKSRANTGELFF | TGTGCCACCAGCAGAGATAAATCCAGGGCCAACACCGGGGAGCTGTTTTTT
TRBJ2-7 | - | TRBV20-1 | once | CSASDPPYEQYF | TGCAGTGCTAGCGACCCCCCCTACGAGCAGTACTTC
TRBJ2-7 | - | TRBV7-6 | - | CASSLVGTESPNYEQYF | TGTGCCAGCAGCTTAGTGGGGACGGAATCTCCTAACTACGAGCAGTACTTC
TRBJ2-3 | - | TRBV20-1 | - | CSARDLGQSVSLDTQYF | TGCAGTGCTAGAGATCTCGGACAGAGCGTCTCCCTAGATACGCAGTATTTT
TRBJ2-3 | - | TRBV7-9 | - | CASSPHWPRDGFTDTQYF | TGTGCCAGCAGCCCCCACTGGCCCCGGGACGGGTTCACAGATACGCAGTATTTT
TRBJ2-5 | - | TRBV20-1 | - | CSATRGEDFQETQYF | TGCAGTGCTACAAGAGGGGAGGATTTTCAAGAGACCCAGTACTTC
TRBJ2-5 | - | TRBV25-1 | - | CASSERSLAPQETQYF | TGTGCCAGCAGTGAACGGAGCCTAGCGCCACAAGAGACCCAGTACTTC
TRBJ1-1 | - | TRBV6-1 | - | CASSAPRALGDTEAFF | TGTGCCAGCAGTGCTCCACGGGCCTTAGGGGACACTGAAGCTTTCTTT
TRBJ2-2 | TRBD2 | TRBV19 | - | CASSMYAPGTSGRPGGELFF | TGTGCCAGTAGTATGTATGCTCCCGGGACTAGCGGGAGGCCTGGCGGGGAGCTGTTTTTT
TRBJ2-3 | - | TRBV5-4 | - | CASSSSIGDTQYF | TGTGCCAGCAGCTCTTCGATAGGAGATACGCAGTATTTT
TRBJ2-6 | - | TRBV29-1 | - | CSAIGVGANVLTF | TGCAGCGCTATCGGGGTTGGGGCCAACGTCCTGACTTTC
TRBJ1-4 | - | TRBV9 | - | CASSAYPSTNEKLFF | TGTGCCAGCAGCGCTTATCCCTCAACTAATGAAAAACTGTTTTTT
TRBJ1-2 | - | TRBV2 | - | CASSGEQTNYGYTF | TGTGCCAGCAGTGGTGAACAGACTAACTATGGCTACACCTTC
TRBJ2-3 | TRBD2 | TRBV29-1 | - | CSVAGTSGILADTQYF | TGCAGCGTTGCCGGGACTAGCGGGATTTTGGCAGATACGCAGTATTTT
TRBJ2-1 | TRBD2 | TRBV13 | - | CASSFRLAANNEQFF | TGTGCCAGCAGCTTCAGACTAGCGGCTAACAATGAGCAGTTCTTC
TRBJ2-1 | - | TRBV29-1 | - | CSVEVPHRFF | TGCAGCGTTGAGGTCCCCCACAGGTTCTTC
TRBJ1-2 | - | TRBV6-1 | - | CASSLAKRAGALGYTF | TGTGCCAGCAGTCTAGCCAAACGGGCGGGAGCCCTTGGCTACACCTTC
TRBJ2-1 | TRBD2 | TRBV5-1 | - | CASSPPGSGRMYNEQFF | TGCGCCAGCAGCCCCCCGGGCAGCGGGAGGATGTACAATGAGCAGTTCTTC
TRBJ2-1 | TRBD2 | TRBV19 | - | CATRVGAGVYEQFF | TGTGCCACCAGGGTAGGAGCGGGAGTCTATGAGCAGTTCTTC
TRBJ1-1 | - | TRBV19 | - | CASSMGRNTEAFF | TGTGCCAGTAGTATGGGCAGGAACACTGAAGCTTTCTTT
TRBJ1-2 | - | TRBV29-1 | - | CSVEDREGGYTF | TGCAGCGTTGAAGACAGGGAAGGAGGCTACACCTTC
TRBJ2-1 | TRBD2 | TRBV25-1 | once | CASSVLQPGLARRNEQFF | TGTGCCAGCAGTGTACTCCAACCGGGACTAGCCCGGCGGAATGAGCAGTTCTTC
TRBJ2-1 | - | TRBV20-1 | - | CSAPELRGRHNEQFF | TGCAGTGCTCCCGAACTCAGGGGGAGGCACAATGAGCAGTTCTTC
TRBJ1-2 | - | TRBV7-6 | - | CASSLGMAGTGYGYTF | TGTGCCAGCAGCTTAGGAATGGCAGGGACCGGCTATGGCTACACCTTC
TRBJ2-1 | TRBD2 | TRBV9 | - | CASSVQLAGGINEQFF | TGTGCCAGCAGCGTTCAATTAGCGGGAGGCATCAATGAGCAGTTCTTC
TRBJ1-1 | - | TRBV27 | - | CASSPDPQGIYTEAFF | TGTGCCAGCAGCCCCGATCCTCAGGGGATTTACACTGAAGCTTTCTTT
TRBJ1-1 | - | TRBV30 | - | CAWSRVNTEAFF | TGTGCCTGGTCAAGGGTGAACACTGAAGCTTTCTTT